Below are 29 T cell receptor beta chains sequenced from a single sample in a study of OX40 agonist ivuxolimab in advanced cancers. Sequenced by immunoSEQ multiplex PCR; TCRdb stores in-frame clones only, minus some. The data show about 14,000 clones, about 77% seen once. The source material was CD4+ or CD8+ T cells sorted from blood, sampled in a trial of the OX40 agonist ivuxolimab. The receptors come from an adult with an advanced solid tumor such as melanoma, head and neck, liver or kidney cancer.

The chain has TRBV7-9 and TRBJ2-1; 8 bases are shared with TRBD1. The CDR3 has 13 residues. The germline CDR1 and CDR2 sequences are SEHNR and FQNEAQ (reference sequence). V shed 4 bases and J 5 bases; nucleotides not matched to a gene: 1. The CDR3 nucleotides read TGTGCCAGCAGCTCGACAGGGGACAATGAGCAGTTCTTC. Its protein product is CASSSTGDNEQFF.

The sample holds a few counts of this clone. V gene TRBV19 combines with J gene TRBJ2-1; 12 bases map to TRBD2. Trimming removed 5 bases from V and 7 bases from J; junction bases left unmatched: 6. Germline CDR1 reads LNHDA; CDR2 reads SQIVND (reference sequence). The CDR3 is 15 residues long. DNA of the CDR3: TGTGCCAGTAGTGTCCTAGCGGGAGGGATAAATGAGCAGTTCTTC. Its translation: CASSVLAGGINEQFF.

This clone turned up a few times. Its ends do not fully match the called genes, so a read error is possible. This chain joins TRBV28 and TRBJ1-3; D possibly corresponds to TRBD1 (5 bases). This CDR3 spans 14 amino acids. The germline V gene encodes CDR1 MDHEN and CDR2 SYDVKM. CDR3 loop: CASSLDHRSTFGCF. CDR3 nucleotides: TGTGCCAGCAGTTTAGACCACAGGTCGACATTTGGCTGTTTT.

V is TRBV19 and J is TRBJ2-7; 11 bases are a match to TRBD2. V gave up 6 bases and J gave up 0 bases; unmatched junction bases: 4. The CDR3 has 15 residues. Germline loops: CDR1 LNHDA, CDR2 SQIVND (reference sequence). The CDR3 here is CASSQLAGDSYEQYF. In DNA form, the CDR3 reads TGTGCCAGTAGCCAACTAGCGGGGGACTCCTACGAGCAGTACTTC.

This rearrangement joins TRBV5-1 to TRBJ2-7; D possibly corresponds to TRBD1 (5 bases). This CDR3 contains 13 residues. Trimming shortened V by 1 base and J by 0 bases, and 5 bases separated the two germline ends. CDR1 and CDR2 (germline): SGHRS, YFSETQ. CDR3 residues: CASSLTGSYEQYF. The CDR3 DNA is TGCGCCAGCAGCTTGACAGGCTCCTACGAGCAGTACTTC.

The chain employs TRBV10-1 and TRBJ2-5; D is possibly TRBD1 or TRBD2 (5 bases each). The CDR3 has 13 amino acids. Germline assignment: CDR1 WNHNN and CDR2 SYGVQD (reference sequence). With 0 bases removed from V and 5 bases from J, the gap between germline ends came to 7 bases. For the CDR3, the DNA is TGCGCCAGCAGTGAGTCATGGGGGGAGACCCAGTACTTC. This encodes CASSESWGETQYF.

The chain links TRBV5-4 to TRBJ2-1; 11 bases are shared with TRBD2. Looked up from germline, CDR1 is SGHNT and CDR2 is YYREEE (reference sequence). CDR3 length: 15 amino acids. Germline trimming cut 1 base from V and 6 bases from J; bases unmatched to any gene: 3. CDR3 coding DNA: TGTGCCAGCAGCTTGACTAGCGGGGGTCCCAATGAGCAGTTCTTC. Protein product: CASSLTSGGPNEQFF. The full variable domain, completed using reference TRBV5-4 and TRBJ2-1, is ETGVTQSPTHLIKTRGQQVTLRCSSQSGHNTVSWYQQALGQGPQFIFQYYREEENGRGNFPPRFSGLQFPNYSSELNVNALELDDSALYLCASSLTSGGPNEQFFGPGTRLTVL.

The chain combines TRBV7-2 with TRBJ1-1; D gene unclear. The germline V gene has CDR1 SGHTA and CDR2 FQGNSA. V gave up 5 bases and J gave up 4 bases, with 8 bases separating them. The CDR3 is 12 residues long. The CDR3 nucleotides are TGTGCCAGCAGCCCAGCTGCCACTGAAGCTTTCTTT. Its protein is CASSPAATEAFF.

The chain combines TRBV5-4 with TRBJ1-1; no clear D. V lost 4 bases, J lost 1 base, and 8 bases lay in between. This CDR3 region has 13 residues. Germline V gives CDR1 SGHNT, CDR2 YYREEE (reference sequence). CDR3 amino acids: CASSAGENTEAFF. The CDR3 bases are TGTGCCAGCAGCGCCGGTGAGAACACTGAAGCTTTCTTT.

This clone was counted once. DNA for the CDR3: TGTGCCAGCAGTGAATTTAGTGTGGGTGAAAAACTGTTTTTT. Translated, it gives CASSEFSVGEKLFF. The chain employs TRBV25-1 and TRBJ1-4, with D unresolved. The CDR3 spans 14 residues. The V gene lost 1 base and the J gene lost 7 bases, with 10 bases spanning the gap. Germline V lookup: CDR1 MGHDK, CDR2 SYGVNS.

The V and J genes are TRBV11-3 and TRBJ2-1, with TRBD2 matching over 10 bases. Germline-derived CDR1 and CDR2 are SGHNT and YENEEA. The CDR3 is 14 amino acids. The junction had 8 bases not matched to a gene; V was cut back by 5 bases and J by 10 bases. In nucleotides, the CDR3 is TGTGCCAGCAGCCCAACCGGGACTAGCGAAGAGCAGTTCTTC. This sequence encodes CASSPTGTSEEQFF.

CDR3 sequence (DNA): TGTGCCAGCAGCTTAGGGACCGGTACTGAGCAGTTCTTC. Translated, it gives CASSLGTGTEQFF. The chain joins TRBV7-8 to TRBJ2-1; D unresolved. With 1 base removed from V and 9 bases from J, the gap between germline ends came to 10 bases. The germline V gene encodes CDR1 SGHVS and CDR2 FQNEAQ. This CDR3 is 13 amino acids long. Combining the CDR3 with reference TRBV7-8 and TRBJ2-1 gives the whole variable domain GAGVSQSPRYKVAKRGQDVALRCDPISGHVSLFWYQQALGQGPEFLTYFQNEAQLDKSGLPSDRFFAERPEGSVSTLKIQRTQQEDSAVYLCASSLGTGTEQFFGPGTRLTVL.

CDR3 nucleotides: TGTGCCAGTAGTTGGGGACAGGGGGCCTACGAGCAGTACTTC. Protein product: CASSWGQGAYEQYF. V is TRBV19 and J is TRBJ2-7; 11 positions agree with TRBD1. CDR3 length: 14 amino acids. Trimming removed 5 bases from V and 2 bases from J; junction bases left unmatched: 2. Germline-derived CDR1 and CDR2 are LNHDA and SQIVND (reference sequence).

The V gene is TRBV28, the J gene TRBJ2-1; D uncertain. Trimming left V 3 bases short and J 2 bases short, with 11 bases between. Germline CDR1 and CDR2: MDHEN and SYDVKM. The CDR3 sequence is 15 residues long. CDR3 nucleotides: TGTGCCAGCAGTTTTTTAGATTCAACCTACAATGAGCAGTTCTTC. Protein: CASSFLDSTYNEQFF. The variable domain in full, completed from reference TRBV28 and TRBJ2-1, reads DVKVTQSSRYLVKRTGEKVFLECVQDMDHENMFWYRQDPGLGLRLIYFSYDVKMKEKGDIPEGYSVSREKKERFSLILESASTNQTSMYLCASSFLDSTYNEQFFGPGTRLTVL.

This chain uses TRBV5-1 with TRBJ2-5, with 8 bases fitting TRBD2. The germline V gene has CDR1 SGHRS and CDR2 YFSETQ. CDR3 length: 16 amino acids. V lost 1 base and J lost 0; bases outside the gene matches: 5. CDR3 sequence (DNA): TGCGCCAGCAGCTTGCAAACGGGGGGGCACCAAGAGACCCAGTACTTC. The encoded protein is CASSLQTGGHQETQYF.

The chain joins TRBV30 to TRBJ2-1, with TRBD1 matching over 10 bases. This CDR3 is built from 16 residues. Unmatched junction bases numbered 12, after V lost 2 bases and J lost 8 bases. Looked up from germline, CDR1 is GTSNPN and CDR2 is SVGIG (reference sequence). CDR3 DNA: TGTGCCTGGAGTACGGGACAGGGGTTACGGGGCGATGAGCAGTTCTTC. Translating it yields CAWSTGQGLRGDEQFF. Full variable domain (missing parts from reference TRBV30 and TRBJ2-1): SQTIHQWPATLVQPVGSPLSLECTVEGTSNPNLYWYRQAAGRGLQLLFYSVGIGQISSEVPQNLSASRPQDRQFILSSKKLLLSDSGFYLCAWSTGQGLRGDEQFFGPGTRLTVL.

The chain carries TRBV11-2 and TRBJ2-1; D is perhaps TRBD2 (6 bases). The germline V and J ends were trimmed by 2 bases and 6 bases, with 11 bases remaining between them. There are 14 residues in the CDR3. The germline V gene has CDR1 SGHAT and CDR2 FQNNGV. The CDR3 loop is CASSLYRGSNEQFF. DNA for the CDR3: TGTGCCAGCAGCTTATATCGGGGGTCCAATGAGCAGTTCTTC.

The count of this clone is one. The J gene is TRBJ2-5, the V gene TRBV11-2; 15 bases align to TRBD2. Trimming removed 6 bases from V and 5 bases from J; junction bases left unmatched: 7. The CDR3 totals 16 residues. Germline V CDR1 and CDR2: SGHAT, FQNNGV. The CDR3 region has the DNA TGTGCCAGCAGTCAAGGACTAGCGGGAGGGGGTGAGACCCAGTACTTC. It yields the protein CASSQGLAGGGETQYF. The entire variable domain, with the rest obtained from reference TRBV11-2 and TRBJ2-5, is as follows: EAGVAQSPRYKIIEKRQSVAFWCNPISGHATLYWYQQILGQGPKLLIQFQNNGVVDDSQLPKDRFSAERLKGVDSTLKIQPAKLEDSAVYLCASSQGLAGGGETQYFGPGTRLLVL.

The V call is TRBV11-3, the J call TRBJ2-7; TRBD1 agrees at 7 bases. Germline CDR1 reads SGHNT; CDR2 reads YENEEA. The CDR3 runs to 15 residues. Trimming cost V 5 bases and J 1 base; bases outside gene matches: 8. CDR3: CASSLRAGGSYEQYF. For the CDR3, the DNA is TGTGCCAGCAGCCTGAGGGCAGGGGGTTCCTACGAGCAGTACTTC.

The chain is built from TRBV5-6 and TRBJ2-3, with D possibly matching TRBD1 (6 bases). The CDR3 loop spans 19 amino acids. V dropped 0 bases and J dropped 0 bases, with 20 bases sitting between them. The V gene's germline CDR1 is SGHDT and CDR2 YYEEEE. In DNA form, the CDR3 reads TGTGCCAGCAGCTTGGGAGGTATGAGGGGGTTCGGCAGCACAGATACGCAGTATTTT. Protein sequence: CASSLGGMRGFGSTDTQYF.

The CDR3 bases are TGTGCCAGCAGTTTATCGGGGGCGTGGGGACTTGAGACCCAGTACTTC. Its protein product is CASSLSGAWGLETQYF. V and J are TRBV27 and TRBJ2-5; D is perhaps TRBD1 or TRBD2 (6 bases each). The CDR3 loop spans 16 amino acids. Trimming pared 0 bases from V and 5 bases from J, leaving 16 bases between. The germline V gene encodes CDR1 MNHEY and CDR2 SMNVEV (reference sequence).

This clone was found a few times. The gene calls are TRBV2 and TRBJ1-1, with 8 positions matching TRBD1. Per the germline V gene, CDR1 is SNHLY and CDR2 is FYNNEI. The V segment lost 11 bases and the J segment 3 bases; nucleotides outside the gene matches: 14. This CDR3 comprises 15 residues. In DNA, the CDR3 is TGTGCCGGAACGACGACAGGGGCTGGGGACACTGAAGCTTTCTTT. Its protein product is CAGTTTGAGDTEAFF. Complete variable domain (other parts from reference TRBV2 and TRBJ1-1): EPEVTQTPSHQVTQMGQEVILRCVPISNHLYFYWYRQILGQKVEFLVSFYNNEISEKSEIFDDQFSVERPDGSNFTLKIRSTKLEDSAMYFCAGTTTGAGDTEAFFGQGTRLTVV.

V gene TRBV27 combines with J gene TRBJ1-5; D remains ambiguous. V dropped 1 base and J dropped 7 bases, with 14 bases sitting between them. The CDR3 contains 15 residues. CDR1 MNHEY and CDR2 SMNVEV come from the germline V gene (reference sequence). The CDR3 here is CASSLYSPVGQPQHF. CDR3 bases: TGTGCCAGCAGTTTATACTCCCCGGTCGGGCAGCCCCAGCATTTT.

Relative to its sample, this clone is hyperexpanded. The V call is TRBV27, the J call TRBJ2-7; no clear D gene. The CDR3 runs to 14 residues. The germline V gene has CDR1 MNHEY and CDR2 SMNVEV (reference sequence). V was pared by 3 bases and J by 5 bases, with 14 bases between. CDR3 DNA sequence: TGTGCCAGCAGTTTTCGGGCCGCTAATAACGAGCAGTACTTC. Translation: CASSFRAANNEQYF.

The chain has TRBV2 and TRBJ1-1, with D unclear. V lost 8 bases, J lost 1 base, and 11 bases lay in between. The CDR3 runs 13 residues. CDR1 and CDR2 from the germline V gene are SNHLY and FYNNEI. The CDR3 spells CASSLDPNTEAFF. Written as DNA, the CDR3 is TGTGCCAGCTCCCTGGACCCGAACACTGAAGCTTTCTTT. Combining the CDR3 with reference TRBV2 and TRBJ1-1 gives the whole variable domain EPEVTQTPSHQVTQMGQEVILRCVPISNHLYFYWYRQILGQKVEFLVSFYNNEISEKSEIFDDQFSVERPDGSNFTLKIRSTKLEDSAMYFCASSLDPNTEAFFGQGTRLTVV.

This rearrangement joins TRBV4-1 to TRBJ1-2; D call uncertain. Germline CDR1 and CDR2: MGHRA and YSYEKL. With 0 bases removed from V and 6 bases from J, the gap between germline ends came to 5 bases. The CDR3 is 12 amino acids. CDR3 protein: CASSQDWDGYTF. For the CDR3, the DNA is TGCGCCAGCAGCCAAGATTGGGATGGCTACACCTTC.

This chain uses TRBV5-8 with TRBJ1-1; unclear D gene. This CDR3 comprises 14 residues. Germline CDR1 is SGHTS and CDR2 is YDEGEE. Trimming shortened V by 4 bases and J by 0 bases, and 10 bases separated the two germline ends. CDR3 in amino acids: CASSAAGMNTEAFF. Here the CDR3 DNA reads TGTGCCAGCAGCGCGGCGGGAATGAACACTGAAGCTTTCTTT.

The V gene is TRBV6-5, the J gene TRBJ2-3, with D maybe TRBD1 (5 bases). CDR1 is MNHEY and CDR2 is SVGAGI in the germline V gene. Trimming removed 7 bases at V and 1 base at J, with 9 bases between. The CDR3 totals 13 residues. The CDR3 loop reads CASTEGGTDTQYF. The CDR3 DNA reads TGTGCCAGCACAGAAGGGGGCACAGATACGCAGTATTTT.

V is TRBV28 and J is TRBJ2-1; TRBD2 is a possible D gene (6 bases). The CDR3 is 13 amino acids. Germline lookup yields CDR1 MDHEN and CDR2 SYDVKM. Trimming cost V 2 bases and J 9 bases, with 11 bases left between them. The CDR3 DNA follows: TGTGCCAGCAGTTTAGGGGGGATCGGTGAGCAGTTCTTC. Its protein is CASSLGGIGEQFF.